The 9 T cell receptor beta chains below come from one sample, sequenced in a study of blood T cell repertoires in COVID-19. Profiled with immunoSEQ multiplex PCR; TCRdb holds only in-frame clones, not every one. The profile covers approximately 150,000 clones, with 70% to 90% appearing a single time and around 8.2% taken by the ten largest. Sequencing input: peripheral blood. The receptors were gathered from a woman aged 60-75 years with acute or convalescent COVID-19.

This clone was counted a single time. The chain combines TRBV29-1 with TRBJ2-3; no reliable D call. The CDR3 totals 13 residues. CDR1 is SQVTM and CDR2 is ANQGSEA in the germline V gene. V was clipped by 5 bases and J by 2 bases, with 11 bases between them. CDR3 residues: CSVRSLHTDTQYF. Here the CDR3 DNA reads TGCAGCGTTCGGAGCCTTCACACAGATACGCAGTATTTT.

This clone was seen a few times. The V call is TRBV6-2 or TRBV6-3, the J call TRBJ2-2; TRBD2 might be the D (6 bases). Germline V lookup: CDR1 MNHEY, CDR2 SVGEGT. Between the trimmed V and J ends, which lost 4 bases and 7 bases, there was a span of 13 bases. The CDR3 has 14 amino acids. The CDR3 nucleotides read TGTGCCAGCAGTTCCGGGGGAATTCTCGGGGAGCTGTTTTTT. Encoded protein: CASSSGGILGELFF.

The CDR3 sequence: CASSPLYSGGVNNEQFF. In DNA form, the CDR3 reads TGTGCCAGCTCACCTCTGTATTCGGGGGGGGTCAACAATGAGCAGTTCTTC. The V and J genes are TRBV18 and TRBJ2-1, with 8 bases identical to TRBD2. Germline CDR1 is KGHSH and CDR2 is LQKENI. The CDR3 extends over 17 amino acids. J was trimmed by 5 bases and V by 3 bases; bases with no gene match: 12.

The J gene is TRBJ2-3, the V gene TRBV11-3; 10 positions match TRBD2. The CDR3 spans 17 residues. Germline-derived CDR1 and CDR2 are SGHNT and YENEEA. Trimming cost V 4 bases and J 4 bases; bases outside gene matches: 11. The CDR3 is CASSSGSGTSEADTQYF. DNA for the CDR3: TGTGCCAGCAGCTCGGGATCCGGGACTAGCGAGGCAGATACGCAGTATTTT.

The rearrangement joins TRBV4-1 to TRBJ1-6, with 8 bases identical to TRBD1. The CDR3 is 17 residues long. In germline, CDR1 is MGHRA, CDR2 YSYEKL. The junction had 6 bases not matched to a gene; V was cut back by 1 base and J by 4 bases. CDR3: CASSQAGGRGYNSPLHF. Here the CDR3 DNA reads TGCGCCAGCAGCCAAGCAGGGGGCCGTGGTTATAATTCACCCCTCCACTTT.

The V and J genes are TRBV6-5 and TRBJ2-5, with D possibly matching TRBD2 (7 bases). CDR1 and CDR2 from the germline V gene are MNHEY and SVGAGI. Deletions cut 10 bases from V and 3 bases from J, with 21 bases between. The CDR3 extends over 15 amino acids. The CDR3 DNA reads TGTGCCACTCAGCGAGGACGGGGGGACAAAGAGACCCAGTACTTC. Translating it yields CATQRGRGDKETQYF.

The rearrangement uses TRBV24-1 and TRBJ2-5; 7 nucleotides align to TRBD2. Germline V gene data show CDR1 as KGHDR and CDR2 as SFDVKD. V gave up 1 base and J gave up 5 bases; unmatched junction bases: 0. This CDR3 is built from 13 residues. CDR3 sequence: CATSDFGGETQYF. CDR3 bases: TGTGCCACCAGTGATTTCGGGGGGGAGACCCAGTACTTC.

A word on this clone: This sample also contains other DNA sequences that code for the same CDR3. The chain combines TRBV4-3 with TRBJ2-7; the D gene is possibly TRBD2 (5 bases). This CDR3 contains 13 residues. With 0 bases removed from V and 4 bases from J, the gap between germline ends came to 7 bases. The germline V gene encodes CDR1 LGHNA and CDR2 YSLEER. CDR3 sequence reads: CASSQDRGYEQYF. The DNA for the CDR3 is TGCGCCAGCAGCCAAGATCGGGGTTACGAGCAGTACTTC.

The rearrangement joins TRBV30 to TRBJ2-3; 9 bases fit TRBD1. The J segment lost 0 bases and the V segment lost 2 bases, leaving 6 bases of the junction unmatched. The CDR3 runs to 16 residues. Germline V gives CDR1 GTSNPN, CDR2 SVGIG (reference sequence). The CDR3 here is CAWSPPGQGSTDTQYF. The CDR3 nucleotides are TGTGCCTGGAGTCCCCCGGGACAGGGCAGCACAGATACGCAGTATTTT.